A selection of T cell receptor beta chains follows, all from one sample in a study of cytomegalovirus exposure and HLA in healthy donors. The protocol was immunoSEQ multiplex PCR, while the TCRdb copy is restricted to in-frame clones and leaves out a portion. Among about 170,000 clones listed, about 80% were seen once. The sequencing input was PBMCs. These receptors originate from a man aged 25 to 40 in good health and CMV-seropositive. Both conserved end residues are part of each CDR3. D genes are given only for firm matches. Clone size, where shown, is once, few, many, or a class for clones that have expanded.

clone_size	v_call	j_call	d_call	cdr3_nt	cdr3_aa
once	TRBV5-4	TRBJ2-7	TRBD1	TGTGCCAGCAGCTGGGGACAGGGGGACTACGAGCAGTACTTC	CASSWGQGDYEQYF
.	TRBV6-5	TRBJ2-7	.	TGTGCCAGCAGTTACACCTATAACTCCTACGAGCAGTACTTC	CASSYTYNSYEQYF
.	TRBV5-1	TRBJ2-7	.	TGCGCCAGCAGCTTGGCCCGGGGAACACCCGAGCAGTACTTC	CASSLARGTPEQYF
.	TRBV10-2	TRBJ1-1	.	TGCGCCAGCAGACAGGGTCGCTCGATTGAAGCTTTCTTT	CASRQGRSIEAFF
few	TRBV4-2	TRBJ2-1	TRBD1	TGTGCCAGCAGCCCGACGTTACAGGGGGGTTACAATGAGCAGTTCTTC	CASSPTLQGGYNEQFF
few	TRBV7-9	TRBJ1-4	.	TGTGCCAGCAGCTTAGTTTCGGGAGGTGAAAAACTGTTTTTT	CASSLVSGGEKLFF
.	TRBV9	TRBJ2-2	.	TGTGCCAGCAGCGTAGAGGCCGCGACCCGCGGGGCCGGGGAGCTGTTTTTT	CASSVEAATRGAGELFF
.	TRBV30	TRBJ2-5	TRBD1	TGTGCCTGGAGTGTAAACTCACAGGGGGAGACCCAGTACTTC	CAWSVNSQGETQYF
.	TRBV7-9	TRBJ2-5	TRBD2	TGTGCCAGCAGCTTAGCTTTTTCGGGGGGTCGGGTGGAGACCCAGTACTTC	CASSLAFSGGRVETQYF
many	TRBV7-9	TRBJ1-1	.	TGTGCCAGCAGCTCACAGGGTCGGGTGAACACTGAAGCTTTCTTT	CASSSQGRVNTEAFF
.	TRBV15	TRBJ1-4	.	TGTGCCACCAGCACAGAGAGAGGGCCCTTTAATGAAAAACTGTTTTTT	CATSTERGPFNEKLFF
.	TRBV27	TRBJ2-7	.	TGTGCCAGCAGTTTCTCGGCGGGTGGACCTTACGAGCAGTACTTC	CASSFSAGGPYEQYF
.	TRBV27	TRBJ1-4	TRBD1	TGTGCCAGCACCTCCCGGACAGGGGGCCTTGAAAAACTGTTTTTT	CASTSRTGGLEKLFF
.	TRBV7-6	TRBJ2-7	.	TGTGCCAGCAGCTTAGGCTGGTCAGCCTACGAGCAGTACTTC	CASSLGWSAYEQYF
.	TRBV11-2	TRBJ2-5	TRBD2	TGTGCCAGCAGCCCAATTCCCCTAGCGAGGGCGGGGGGCCAGTACTTC	CASSPIPLARAGGQYF
.	TRBV19	TRBJ2-3	.	TGTGCCAGTAGTATGTCGGCGTCTAGTGGGGGCCCCTTCACAGATACGCAGTATTTT	CASSMSASSGGPFTDTQYF
.	TRBV5-6	TRBJ2-7	TRBD2	TGTGCCAGCAGCTCCCTCTCGGGACTAGCGGGGAGAGCCTACGAGCAGTACTTC	CASSSLSGLAGRAYEQYF
.	TRBV7-9	TRBJ2-3	.	TGTGCCAGCAGCTTAAGACGGGGATTGGCAGATACGCAGTATTTT	CASSLRRGLADTQYF
.	TRBV6-6	TRBJ2-5	TRBD1	TGTGCCAGCAGTACCCCATTGACAGGGGACCAAGAGACCCAGTACTTC	CASSTPLTGDQETQYF
.	TRBV25-1	TRBJ2-5	.	TGTGCCAGCAGTGAAATGGTAGAAGAGACCCAGTACTTC	CASSEMVEETQYF
.	TRBV5-6	TRBJ1-3	TRBD1	TGTGCCAGCAGCTGGGGACCGGGACAGGGTAGCACCATATATTTT	CASSWGPGQGSTIYF
once	TRBV6-1	TRBJ1-2	.	TGTGCCAGCAGCCGGAGAGGTGGCTATGGCTACACCTTC	CASSRRGGYGYTF
.	TRBV30	TRBJ2-1	.	TGTGCCTGGAGTGTACAAGGAGGCTTCGATGAGCAGTTCTTC	CAWSVQGGFDEQFF
.	TRBV23-1	TRBJ2-5	.	TGCGCCAGCCAGTCAGTCGTTCAGGGGCCTGATGGAGAGACCCAGTACTTC	CASQSVVQGPDGETQYF
.	TRBV29-1	TRBJ2-3	TRBD2	TGCAGCGCCGACGGGGGGATCACAGATACGCAGTATTTT	CSADGGITDTQYF
.	TRBV6-5	TRBJ2-2	.	TGTGCCAGCAGTTACGAACTAGCAGTAAACACCGGGGAGCTGTTTTTT	CASSYELAVNTGELFF
once	TRBV5-1	TRBJ2-5	TRBD2	TGCGCCAGCAGCCCCTCAGGCGCGGGAGAACGAGAGACCCAGTACTTC	CASSPSGAGERETQYF
.	TRBV7-2	TRBJ1-2	TRBD1	TGTGCCAGCAGCTTACGACAGGGGGCTGATGGCTACACCTTC	CASSLRQGADGYTF
.	TRBV6-5	TRBJ1-1	TRBD1	TGTGCCAGCAGTCCCCTCGGACAGGGCCGGACTGAAGCTTTCTTT	CASSPLGQGRTEAFF
few	TRBV20-1	TRBJ2-5	.	TGCAGTAACCAGTACCAAGAGACCCAGTACTTC	CSNQYQETQYF
.	TRBV27	TRBJ1-2	TRBD1	TGTGCCAGCAGTTCGTGGACAGGGGATAACTATGGCTACACCTTC	CASSSWTGDNYGYTF
.	TRBV6-6	TRBJ2-7	TRBD1	TGTGCCAGCAGTTACTTAGGGACAGGGGGAGAGCAGTACTTC	CASSYLGTGGEQYF
.	TRBV6-1	TRBJ1-4	.	TGTGCCAGCAGTGATGTCCTAAAAAATGAAAAACTGTTTTTT	CASSDVLKNEKLFF
few	TRBV7-9	TRBJ2-5	.	TGTTCCAGCAGCCCCGGAGGGGAGACCCAGTACTTC	CSSSPGGETQYF
.	TRBV7-9	TRBJ2-7	TRBD1	TGTTCCAGCAGCTTAGGCCATACGGGACAGGGGTATTACGAGCAGTACTTC	CSSSLGHTGQGYYEQYF
few	TRBV2	TRBJ1-6	TRBD1	TGTGCCAGCAGTGGACGACAGGGGAACTCACCCCTCCACTTT	CASSGRQGNSPLHF
.	TRBV5-4	TRBJ2-3	TRBD2	TGTGCCAGCAGCCCATGGACTAGCGGGGGGACCACAGATACGCAGTATTTT	CASSPWTSGGTTDTQYF
.	TRBV11-2	TRBJ2-3	.	TGTGCCAGCAGCTTAGATTGGAGTAGCACAGATACGCAGTATTTT	CASSLDWSSTDTQYF
.	TRBV7-3	TRBJ2-1	TRBD2	TGTGCCAGCAGCTTAGTCCTAGCGGGAGGCCCAAGCTCCTACAATGAGCAGTTCTTC	CASSLVLAGGPSSYNEQFF
.	TRBV28	TRBJ1-1	.	TGTGCCAGCAGCGATAGCACTGAAGCTTTCTTT	CASSDSTEAFF
.	TRBV28	TRBJ2-4	TRBD1	TGTGCCAGCAGTCTTTGGAAGGGACAGGGGGTTCTTGGAAACATTCAGTACTTC	CASSLWKGQGVLGNIQYF
few	TRBV28	TRBJ2-7	.	TGTGCCAGCAGTCACAGACTCGGACAGATCTACGAGCAGTACTTC	CASSHRLGQIYEQYF
few	TRBV6-1	TRBJ1-1	.	TGTGCCAGCAGTGAAGTGACAGCCATGAACACTGAAGCTTTCTTT	CASSEVTAMNTEAFF
.	TRBV5-5	TRBJ2-3	.	TGTGCCAGCAGCTTGATGACTAGCACAGATACGCAGTATTTT	CASSLMTSTDTQYF
.	TRBV9	TRBJ2-1	.	TGTGCCAGCAGCATAGAGGGGCAGGTGGGTTGGTCCTACAATGAGCAGTTCTTC	CASSIEGQVGWSYNEQFF
.	TRBV25-1	TRBJ2-2	.	TGTGCCAGCAGTGAATCGGCAGGTCACAACGGGGAGCTGTTTTTT	CASSESAGHNGELFF
once	TRBV4-3	TRBJ1-6	.	TGCGCCAGCAGCCAAGATTTCGACTTAGAGTCCTATAATTCACCCCTCCACTTT	CASSQDFDLESYNSPLHF
.	TRBV25-1	TRBJ2-7	.	TGTGCCAGCAGTCGCGCGACCTACGAGCAGTACTTC	CASSRATYEQYF
.	TRBV27	TRBJ2-7	TRBD1	TGTGCCAGCAGTCCCCACAGGGGAGTTTACGAGCAGTACTTC	CASSPHRGVYEQYF
few	TRBV9	TRBJ2-1	TRBD1	TGTGCCAGCAGCCCGACAGGGGGCACTATCAATGAGCAGTTCTTC	CASSPTGGTINEQFF
.	TRBV25-1	TRBJ2-7	TRBD1	TGTGCCAGCAACCCGACAGGGATTTCCTACGAGCAGTACTTC	CASNPTGISYEQYF
.	TRBV11-2	TRBJ2-1	TRBD2	TGTGCCAGCAGCTCTATTAGCGGGTCATACAATGAGCAGTTCTTC	CASSSISGSYNEQFF
.	TRBV11-1	TRBJ2-7	TRBD2	TGTGCCAGCAGCCGCGGGGGGAGTAGCGGGAGCTCCTACGAGCAGTACTTC	CASSRGGSSGSSYEQYF
.	TRBV11-3	TRBJ1-1	.	TGTGCCAGCAGCCGCCGAGGGGGGAACACTGAAGCTTTCTTT	CASSRRGGNTEAFF
.	TRBV10-2	TRBJ1-4	.	TGCGCCCGGGACGAGGGTAACGTGGGGGGAAGATATTCAAGAGGGGAAAAACTGTTTTTT	CARDEGNVGGRYSRGEKLFF